The subject of this entry is one T cell receptor beta chain. Its antigen is undetermined. The data stem from a study of beta chain features in type 1 diabetes. Study-level information: Cells sorted and examined across all samples totaled nearly 110,000,000.

The CDR3 has 13 amino acids. Trimming cost V 4 bases and J 3 bases, with 10 bases left between them. Per germline, CDR1 SGHNT and CDR2 YYREEE (reference sequence). Expressed TCRB transcripts were sequenced, since all the RNA that had been isolated was reverse transcribed. This table comes from immunoSEQ multiplex PCR, and its TCRdb copy is limited to in-frame clones, with some not included. This table has fewer than 150,000 clones, 6.9% appearing once. Study observations and caveats: A potential PCR bias toward shorter templates would be equal in patient and control samples. Overrepresentation of cells with high TCR expression could result from cDNA sequencing.

The chain recombines TRBV5-4 with TRBJ2-5; D is uncertain. This TCR came from a woman in her 30s in good health. The specimen sequenced was central memory CD4+ T cells from blood. The CDR3: CASSLSLEETQYF. In DNA form, the CDR3 reads TGTGCCAGCAGCCTTAGTCTGGAAGAGACCCAGTACTTC.